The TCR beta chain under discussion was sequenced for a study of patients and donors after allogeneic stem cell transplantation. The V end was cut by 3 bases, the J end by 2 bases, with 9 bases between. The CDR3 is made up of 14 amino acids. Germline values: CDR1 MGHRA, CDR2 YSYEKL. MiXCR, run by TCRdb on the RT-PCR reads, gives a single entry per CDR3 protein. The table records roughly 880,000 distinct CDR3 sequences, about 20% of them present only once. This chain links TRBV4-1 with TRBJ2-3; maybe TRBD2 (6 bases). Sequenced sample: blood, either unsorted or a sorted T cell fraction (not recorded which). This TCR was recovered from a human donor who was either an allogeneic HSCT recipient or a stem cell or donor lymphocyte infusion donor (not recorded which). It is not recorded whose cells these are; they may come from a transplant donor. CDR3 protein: CASSHGTFTDTQYF. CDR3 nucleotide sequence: TGCGCCAGCAGCCACGGGACTTTCACAGATACGCAGTATTTT.